Below, 2 T cell receptor beta chains from the same sample are listed, as sequenced in a study of cytomegalovirus exposure and HLA in healthy donors. Libraries were prepared by immunoSEQ multiplex PCR; TCRdb keeps only in-frame clonotypes and omits some of them. This table holds 150,000 to 200,000 clones, about four fifths found once. Specimen: PBMCs. The receptors stem from a man aged 30 to 39 in good health and CMV-seropositive.

The chain is built from TRBV7-3 and TRBJ2-1, with 8 bases identical to TRBD1. The CDR3 runs 15 residues. Germline CDR1 reads SGHTA; CDR2 reads FQGTGA. Germline trimming cut 5 bases from V and 6 bases from J; bases unmatched to any gene: 9. CDR3 coding DNA: TGTGCCAGCAGCCCCGGACAGGGTCATAGCAATGAGCAGTTCTTC. Its translation is CASSPGQGHSNEQFF.

This sequence joins TRBV4-1 and TRBJ2-7; possibly TRBD1 for D (8 bases). The CDR3 spans 13 residues. Germline CDR1 and CDR2: MGHRA and YSYEKL. V lost 8 bases and J 3 bases, leaving 14 bases between the germline ends. For the CDR3, the DNA is TGCGCCAGCGCGGGAGACAGGGGCTACGAGCAGTACTTC. This encodes CASAGDRGYEQYF.